A single sample is the source of the 20 T cell receptor beta chains below, sequenced in a study of vaccination and CD4 T cells after COVID-19. The treatment here: roughly 10-day PBMC culture with coronavirus spike peptide pools or control peptides (ViraFEST assay). Their antigen targets remain unknown. Cultured CD4+ T-cell DNA underwent Oncomine TCR Beta short-read sequencing. From the PCR reads, TCRdb called clonotypes with MiXCR, one entry per CDR3 protein. The table shows over 15,000 distinct CDR3 sequences, with 58% occurring only once. Sequencing used CD4+ T cells from blood, cultured in vitro. These receptor sequences come from a human donor who had recovered from COVID-19.

The chain joins TRBV11-2 to TRBJ2-7, with 11 bases lining up with TRBD2. J was trimmed by 4 bases and V by 6 bases; bases with no gene match: 11. CDR1 and CDR2 from the germline V gene are SGHAT and FQNNGV. The CDR3 loop spans 16 amino acids. The CDR3 loop is CASSHFTSGRRYEQYF. CDR3 bases: TGTGCCAGCAGTCATTTTACTAGCGGGAGACGTTACGAGCAGTACTTC.

The rearrangement links TRBV7-9 to TRBJ2-5; 10 nucleotides line up with TRBD2. The germline gives CDR1 SEHNR, CDR2 FQNEAQ (reference sequence). V lost 4 bases and J lost 3; bases outside the gene matches: 8. The CDR3 spans 16 residues. For the CDR3, the DNA is TGTGCCAGCAGCTCGAGACCCGGGACTAGCGAAGAGACCCAGTACTTC. This gives the protein CASSSRPGTSEETQYF. The complete variable domain, with remaining parts taken from reference TRBV7-9 and TRBJ2-5, reads DTGVSQNPRHKITKRGQNVTFRCDPISEHNRLYWYRQTLGQGPEFLTYFQNEAQLEKSRLLSDRFSAERPKGSFSTLEIQRTEQGDSAMYLCASSSRPGTSEETQYFGPGTRLLVL.

The chain recombines TRBV24-1 with TRBJ1-2, with 9 bases fitting TRBD1. CDR1 and CDR2 from the germline V gene are KGHDR and SFDVKD. The CDR3 sequence is 14 residues long. Losses at the gene ends were 4 bases for V and 6 bases for J; bases not matched to a gene: 5. The CDR3 loop is CATSDSDRGNGYTF. The CDR3 DNA follows: TGTGCCACCAGTGACTCGGACAGGGGTAATGGCTACACCTTC.

In this sample, this clonotype turned up a few times. The CDR3 loop is CASSGSNEKLFF. DNA of the CDR3: TGTGCCAGCAGTGGGAGTAATGAAAAACTGTTTTTT. This sequence joins TRBV6-1 and TRBJ1-4; D is unclear. This CDR3 has 12 residues. The germline V gene encodes CDR1 MNHNS and CDR2 SASEGT. V shed 4 bases and J shed 4 bases, with 4 bases lying between them.

The gene calls are TRBV30 and TRBJ1-1, with TRBD1 matching 8 bases. The CDR3 is 15 amino acids. The V gene end was trimmed by 0 bases and the J gene end by 5 bases; junction bases not matched to a gene: 8. The germline gives CDR1 GTSNPN, CDR2 SVGIG (reference sequence). CDR3 region: CAWSVSRGLVTEAFF. Here the CDR3 DNA reads TGTGCCTGGAGTGTGAGCAGGGGGCTAGTTACTGAAGCTTTCTTT.

The genes are TRBV10-3 and TRBJ2-2; weak D call: TRBD2 (6 bases). This CDR3 comprises 15 residues. The V gene's germline CDR1 is ENHRY and CDR2 SYGVKD. The ends were cut back, 10 bases at V and 3 bases at J, with 18 bases in the middle. CDR3 amino acids: CATRVAGSDTGELFF. CDR3 bases: TGTGCCACCCGTGTGGCGGGGTCCGACACCGGGGAGCTGTTTTTT.

J is TRBJ1-2 and V is TRBV7-9, with D tentatively TRBD1 (5 bases). V was shortened by 5 bases and J by 2 bases, with 9 bases between the two germline ends. Germline CDR1 and CDR2: SEHNR and FQNEAQ (reference sequence). The CDR3 spans 13 residues. CDR3: CASSLTANYGYTF. For the CDR3, the DNA is TGTGCCAGCAGCCTGACAGCAAACTATGGCTACACCTTC.

The chain combines TRBV19 with TRBJ1-1; D not certain. The germline V and J ends were trimmed by 7 bases and 1 base, with 13 bases remaining between them. Germline V lookup: CDR1 LNHDA, CDR2 SQIVND (reference sequence). The CDR3 sequence is 14 residues long. For the CDR3, the DNA is TGTGCCAGTAAAGTAATGGAGGGGAACACTGAAGCTTTCTTT. Translating it yields CASKVMEGNTEAFF.

This clonotype came up a few times. The rearrangement joins TRBV7-2 to TRBJ1-1, with D maybe TRBD1 (6 bases). The V and J ends lost 4 bases and 1 base respectively, with 13 bases between them. The CDR3 runs to 15 residues. The germline CDR1 and CDR2 sequences are SGHTA and FQGNSA. The chain's CDR3 is CASSSLTGGNTEAFF. In DNA, the CDR3 is TGTGCCAGCAGCTCTTTGACAGGAGGGAACACTGAAGCTTTCTTT.

V usage is TRBV20-1 and J usage is TRBJ1-5, with D unclear. The V and J ends lost 4 bases and 0 bases respectively, with 7 bases between them. The germline V gene has CDR1 DFQATT and CDR2 SNEGSKA (reference sequence). The length of the CDR3 is 13 residues. The chain's CDR3 is CSAIRDSNQPQHF. The DNA for the CDR3 is TGCAGTGCTATTCGGGATAGCAATCAGCCCCAGCATTTT.

This clonotype was picked up a small number of times. This chain connects TRBV6-1 to TRBJ2-3; 9 bases match TRBD1. The germline gives CDR1 MNHNS, CDR2 SASEGT. The CDR3 sequence is 12 residues long. Trimming at V came to 10 bases and at J to 5 bases, leaving 4 bases not matched to a gene. The CDR3 sequence: CAIQGAGDTQYF. The CDR3 bases are TGTGCCATACAGGGGGCAGGAGATACGCAGTATTTT.

The rearrangement uses TRBV21-1 and TRBJ1-5. TRBV21-1 is tagged as a pseudogene. The CDR3 loop spans 15 amino acids. In DNA, the CDR3 is TGTGCCAGCAGCAAATGGTCTGGAGATAATCAGCCCCAGCATTTT. Amino acids: CASSKWSGDNQPQHF.

The sample holds a few counts of this clonotype. This sequence joins TRBV27 and TRBJ1-2; no firm D call. V lost 2 bases and J 2 bases, leaving 6 bases between the germline ends. Per the germline V gene, CDR1 is MNHEY and CDR2 is SMNVEV (reference sequence). The CDR3 spans 13 residues. This CDR3 is CASSLAGNYGYTF. The DNA of the CDR3 is TGTGCCAGCAGTTTAGCGGGGAACTATGGCTACACCTTC.

The chain is built from TRBV6-1 and TRBJ2-2, with 10 bases fitting TRBD2. Germline trimming cut 7 bases from V and 0 bases from J; bases unmatched to any gene: 11. The CDR3 is made up of 18 amino acids. The germline CDR1 and CDR2 sequences are MNHNS and SASEGT. The CDR3 coding sequence is TGTGCCAGCAATGCCAGAACGGGACTAGCGACGAACACCGGGGAGCTGTTTTTT. Translating gives CASNARTGLATNTGELFF.

The chain carries TRBV25-1 and TRBJ2-7; D call uncertain. This CDR3 spans 14 amino acids. Trimming shortened V by 2 bases and J by 3 bases, and 11 bases separated the two germline ends. From germline, CDR1 is MGHDK and CDR2 SYGVNS. This chain's CDR3 is CASSEGGVIYEQYF. The DNA for the CDR3 is TGTGCCAGCAGTGAAGGCGGCGTAATCTACGAGCAGTACTTC.

The chain recombines TRBV12-3 or TRBV12-4 with TRBJ2-4; 10 positions match TRBD2. There are 17 residues in the CDR3. The ends lost 6 bases at V and 1 base at J; junction bases unmatched: 9. The CDR3, as DNA: TGTGCCAGCAGGGAGCGGGGGGGCCGGGGGGCCAAAAACATTCAGTACTTC. Translating gives CASRERGGRGAKNIQYF.

The chain combines TRBV6-2 or TRBV6-3 with TRBJ2-2, with 8 nucleotides matching TRBD1. Germline V gene lookup returns CDR1 MNHEY and CDR2 SVGEGT. J gave up 3 bases and V 2 bases, and 8 bases lay outside the gene matches. CDR3 length: 17 residues. CDR3 sequence (DNA): TGTGCCAGCAGTTACAGGCAGGACAGGGTCGACACCGGGGAGCTGTTTTTT. Protein product: CASSYRQDRVDTGELFF.

The CDR3 loop is CSASRLAGGLQPYEQYF. CDR3 coding DNA: TGCAGTGCTAGTAGACTAGCGGGAGGGCTCCAACCCTACGAGCAGTACTTC. The rearrangement links TRBV20-1 to TRBJ2-7, with 14 nucleotides matching TRBD2. Germline V gene data show CDR1 as DFQATT and CDR2 as SNEGSKA (reference sequence). After removal of 3 bases from V and 2 bases from J, the junction contained 9 bases not matched to a gene. This CDR3 spans 17 amino acids.

V and J are TRBV7-2 and TRBJ2-7, with D perhaps TRBD1 (6 bases). Germline CDR1 and CDR2: SGHTA and FQGNSA. V was trimmed by 1 base and J by 2 bases, leaving 12 bases between them. This CDR3 contains 15 residues. CDR3 DNA: TGTGCCAGCAGCTTAGTGGGGGCTGTCGCCTACGAGCAGTACTTC. Protein: CASSLVGAVAYEQYF.

This sequence joins TRBV7-9 and TRBJ1-1, with TRBD1 identical over 7 bases. Germline V lookup: CDR1 SEHNR, CDR2 FQNEAQ (reference sequence). This CDR3 spans 14 amino acids. J gave up 4 bases and V 3 bases, and 5 bases lay outside the gene matches. The CDR3 spells CASSLGTVGTEAFF. CDR3 DNA sequence: TGTGCCAGCAGCTTGGGGACAGTGGGCACTGAAGCTTTCTTT.